This is a list of T cell receptor beta chains from one sample in a study of blood T cell repertoires in COVID-19. TCRdb's copy holds only in-frame clones and misses some; the assay was immunoSEQ multiplex PCR. The sample consists of 200,000 to 250,000 clones, 65% to 85% of them appearing once. Sequencing was done on a sample of peripheral blood. Source of these receptors: a woman older than 75 with acute or convalescent COVID-19. Each CDR3 is given with its conserved first and last residue. The D gene is left open where the match is weak. Some rows mark clone size as missing; the rest say once, few, many or name a class of expanded clone.

J gene | V gene | clone size | D gene | CDR3 protein | CDR3 DNA
TRBJ2-6 | TRBV24-1 | once | NA | CASQGSPAESGANVLTF | TGTGCCTCCCAAGGCTCCCCGGCGGAATCTGGGGCCAACGTCCTGACTTTC
TRBJ2-3 | TRBV11-3 | NA | TRBD1 | CASSFNRGRDTDTQYF | TGTGCCAGCAGCTTCAACAGGGGGCGCGACACAGATACGCAGTATTTT
TRBJ2-5 | TRBV3-1/TRBV3-2 | NA | TRBD2 | CASSPGTSGNIPWETQYF | TGTGCCAGCAGCCCAGGGACTAGCGGAAACATCCCCTGGGAGACCCAGTACTTC
TRBJ1-1 | TRBV10-1 | NA | NA | CASSPNQQGCMNTEAFF | TGCGCCAGCTCCCCTAACCAGCAGGGATGTATGAACACTGAAGCTTTCTTT
TRBJ2-7 | TRBV6-2/TRBV6-3 | few | TRBD2 | CASSTLAGVRGEQYF | TGTGCCAGCAGTACTCTGGCGGGAGTTCGAGGCGAGCAGTACTTC
TRBJ2-5 | TRBV3-1/TRBV3-2 | NA | TRBD2 | CASSPSGGAAETQYF | TGTGCCAGCAGCCCTAGCGGGGGGGCCGCAGAGACCCAGTACTTC
TRBJ1-1 | TRBV2 | NA | NA | CASSRAGSVNTEAFF | TGTGCCAGCAGTCGGGCGGGCAGTGTGAACACTGAAGCTTTCTTT
TRBJ1-5 | TRBV12-5 | NA | TRBD1 | CASGLVLGTDLGGIRQPQHF | TGTGCTAGTGGTTTGGTGCTGGGGACGGATCTAGGGGGCATTCGACAGCCCCAGCATTTT
TRBJ2-3 | TRBV5-5 | NA | TRBD2 | CASSLLLAGGTDTQYF | TGTGCCAGCAGCTTATTACTAGCGGGGGGCACAGATACGCAGTATTTT
TRBJ1-1 | TRBV29-1 | NA | TRBD1 | CSAHRGMRTEAFF | TGCAGCGCCCACAGGGGAATGAGGACTGAAGCTTTCTTT
TRBJ2-3 | TRBV25-1 | NA | NA | CASSSQGTDTQYF | TGTGCCAGCAGCTCACAGGGCACAGATACGCAGTATTTT
TRBJ1-6 | TRBV7-3 | NA | TRBD1 | CASSRQGNSPLHF | TGTGCCAGCAGCCGACAGGGTAATTCACCCCTCCACTTT
TRBJ2-1 | TRBV9 | NA | NA | CASSQGGGISYNEQFF | TGTGCCAGCAGCCAGGGTGGGGGGATCTCCTACAATGAGCAGTTCTTC
TRBJ1-1 | TRBV6-5 | once | TRBD1 | CASKSGGLNTEAFF | TGTGCCAGCAAGTCAGGGGGTCTGAACACTGAAGCTTTCTTT